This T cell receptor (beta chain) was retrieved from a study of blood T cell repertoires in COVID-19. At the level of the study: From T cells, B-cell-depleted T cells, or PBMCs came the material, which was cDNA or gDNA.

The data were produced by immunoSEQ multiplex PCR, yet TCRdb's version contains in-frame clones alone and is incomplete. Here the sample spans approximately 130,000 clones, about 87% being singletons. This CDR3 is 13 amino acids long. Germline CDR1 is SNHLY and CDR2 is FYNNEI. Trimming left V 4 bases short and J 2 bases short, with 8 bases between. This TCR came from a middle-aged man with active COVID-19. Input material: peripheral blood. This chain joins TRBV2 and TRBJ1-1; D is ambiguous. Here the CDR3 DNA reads TGTGCCAGCAGTGTTCAGTTAAACACTGAAGCTTTCTTT. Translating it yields CASSVQLNTEAFF. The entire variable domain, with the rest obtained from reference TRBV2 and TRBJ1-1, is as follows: EPEVTQTPSHQVTQMGQEVILRCVPISNHLYFYWYRQILGQKVEFLVSFYNNEISEKSEIFDDQFSVERPDGSNFTLKIRSTKLEDSAMYFCASSVQLNTEAFFGQGTRLTVV.